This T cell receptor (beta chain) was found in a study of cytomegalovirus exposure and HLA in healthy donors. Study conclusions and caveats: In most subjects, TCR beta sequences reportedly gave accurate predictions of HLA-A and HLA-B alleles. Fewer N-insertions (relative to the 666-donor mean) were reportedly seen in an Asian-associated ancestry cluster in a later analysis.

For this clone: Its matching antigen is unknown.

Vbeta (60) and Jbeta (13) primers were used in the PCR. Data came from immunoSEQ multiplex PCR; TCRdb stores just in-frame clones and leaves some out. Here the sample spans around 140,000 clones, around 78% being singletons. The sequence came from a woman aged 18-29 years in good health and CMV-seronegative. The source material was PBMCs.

DNA for the CDR3: TGTGCCAGCAGTTTTGCGCATGCGGAGGGCCAGTACTTC. Amino acid sequence: CASSFAHAEGQYF. The gene calls are TRBV28 and TRBJ2-7, with a tentative D call TRBD2 (6 bases). Germline V lookup: CDR1 MDHEN, CDR2 SYDVKM. The CDR3 consists of 13 residues. Trimming shortened V by 3 bases and J by 10 bases, and 16 bases separated the two germline ends.